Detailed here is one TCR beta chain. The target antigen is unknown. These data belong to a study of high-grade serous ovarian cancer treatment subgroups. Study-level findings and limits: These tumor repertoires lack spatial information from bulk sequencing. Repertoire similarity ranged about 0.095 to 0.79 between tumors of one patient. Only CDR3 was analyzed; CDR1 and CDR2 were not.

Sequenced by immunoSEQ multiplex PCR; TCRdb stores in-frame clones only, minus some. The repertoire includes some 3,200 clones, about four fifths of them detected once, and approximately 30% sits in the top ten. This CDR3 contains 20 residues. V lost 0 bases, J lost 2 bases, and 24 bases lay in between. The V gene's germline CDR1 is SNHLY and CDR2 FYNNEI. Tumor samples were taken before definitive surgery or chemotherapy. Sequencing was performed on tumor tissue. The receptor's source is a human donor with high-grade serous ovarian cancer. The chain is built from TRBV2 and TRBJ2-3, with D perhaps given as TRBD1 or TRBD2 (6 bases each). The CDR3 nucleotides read TGTGCCAGCAGTGAAGCGCGGTCAAAAAGGGCGGGACATATCACAGATACGCAGTATTTT. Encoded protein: CASSEARSKRAGHITDTQYF.